The rows below give T cell receptor beta chains drawn from one sample of a study of blood T cell repertoires in COVID-19. TCRdb keeps only in-frame clones here, not all; method: immunoSEQ multiplex PCR. The sample has some 35,000 clones, around 80% seen once. The material sequenced was peripheral blood. The receptors were gathered from an elderly man with acute or convalescent COVID-19. Each CDR3 is given with its conserved first and last residue. The order of the fields is V gene, J gene, D gene, CDR3 length, clone size, CDR3 protein, CDR3 DNA. The D gene is left open where the match is weak. Where a row states a size, it is once, few, many or the class of an expanded clone; other rows omit it.

TRBV7-3,TRBJ2-2,TRBD2,16,.,CASSPTSGSFTGELFF,TGTGCCAGCAGCCCAACTAGCGGGAGTTTCACCGGGGAGCTGTTTTTT
TRBV2,TRBJ1-4,.,16,.,CASRAQPGGVGEKLFF,TGTGCCAGCAGAGCTCAACCGGGAGGAGTTGGGGAAAAACTGTTTTTT
TRBV5-5,TRBJ2-7,TRBD1,14,.,CASSLGTGGYEQYF,TGTGCCAGCAGCTTAGGGACAGGGGGCTACGAGCAGTACTTC
TRBV4-3,TRBJ2-3,.,13,.,CASSQLAADTQYF,TGCGCCAGCAGCCAGCTAGCAGCAGATACGCAGTATTTT
TRBV10-2,TRBJ2-7,TRBD2,14,.,CASSELAGRYEQYF,TGCGCCAGCAGTGAGCTAGCGGGACGCTACGAGCAGTACTTC
TRBV5-6,TRBJ2-2,TRBD2,16,few,CASTKTGGRRAGELFF,TGTGCCAGCACCAAGACTGGCGGGAGGCGTGCCGGGGAGCTGTTTTTT
TRBV5-1,TRBJ1-1,.,15,few,CASSLAAGLNTEAFF,TGCGCCAGCAGCTTGGCCGCAGGGTTGAACACTGAAGCTTTCTTT
TRBV7-2,TRBJ1-2,.,15,few,CASSPGGSNVYGYTF,TGTGCCAGCAGCCCGGGGGGCAGTAATGTCTATGGCTACACCTTC
TRBV9,TRBJ2-1,.,13,.,CASSALQGSEQFF,TGTGCCAGCAGCGCCCTTCAGGGGAGTGAGCAGTTCTTC
TRBV19,TRBJ2-7,TRBD2,16,.,CASSIGTSGLLYEQYF,TGTGCCAGTAGTATCGGGACTAGCGGGCTCCTCTACGAGCAGTACTTC
TRBV5-1,TRBJ2-5,.,14,.,CASPKGPLQETQYF,TGCGCCAGCCCCAAGGGGCCCTTACAAGAGACCCAGTACTTC
TRBV4-2,TRBJ1-5,.,15,few,CASSQVYNGGQPQHF,TGTGCCAGCAGCCAAGTTTATAACGGGGGGCAGCCCCAGCATTTT
TRBV5-1,TRBJ2-2,TRBD1,15,.,CASSEGTGVVGELFF,TGCGCCAGCAGCGAGGGGACAGGGGTTGTCGGGGAGCTGTTTTTT
TRBV19,TRBJ2-3,.,12,.,CASSFAGTTQYF,TGTGCCAGTAGTTTTGCCGGGACAACGCAGTATTTT
TRBV4-2,TRBJ2-2,.,16,few,CASSFGRMGNTGELFF,TGTGCCAGCAGCTTCGGCAGGATGGGGAACACCGGGGAGCTGTTTTTT
TRBV6-5,TRBJ2-3,TRBD2,14,once,CASSQTSGRDTQYF,TGTGCCAGCAGCCAGACTAGCGGTCGCGATACGCAGTATTTT
TRBV4-1,TRBJ1-5,.,17,.,CASSQDGAGRGFQPQHF,TGCGCCAGCAGCCAAGATGGTGCAGGCCGCGGGTTCCAGCCCCAGCATTTT
TRBV27,TRBJ2-7,TRBD2,16,.,CASSFLAGGLVSEQYF,TGTGCCAGCAGTTTCCTAGCGGGAGGGCTCGTCTCCGAGCAGTACTTC
TRBV7-2,TRBJ2-6,.,18,.,CASSLGAGLSSGANVLTF,TGTGCCAGCAGCTTAGGTGCGGGACTGTCCTCTGGGGCCAACGTCCTGACTTTC
TRBV30,TRBJ2-3,TRBD1,13,.,CAWSPDRGDTQYF,TGTGCCTGGAGCCCGGACAGGGGAGATACGCAGTATTTT
TRBV10-3,TRBJ1-1,TRBD1,15,.,CAISDAGQGNTEAFF,TGTGCCATCAGCGACGCGGGACAGGGGAACACTGAAGCTTTCTTT
TRBV29-1,TRBJ2-7,.,10,.,CSVEEGGQYF,TGCAGCGTTGAGGAGGGAGGGCAGTACTTC
TRBV7-3,TRBJ2-2,.,14,once,CASSPSTGPGELFF,TGTGCCAGCAGCCCATCGACAGGCCCCGGGGAGCTGTTTTTT
TRBV6-2/TRBV6-3,TRBJ1-5,.,16,.,CASSGRIRGGSQPQHF,TGTGCCAGCAGTGGACGTATCAGGGGTGGGAGTCAGCCCCAGCATTTT
TRBV27,TRBJ2-7,TRBD1,14,.,CASSFQGATYEQYF,TGTGCCAGCAGTTTCCAGGGGGCGACCTACGAGCAGTACTTC
TRBV11-2,TRBJ2-7,.,11,few,CASSLYSEQYF,TGTGCCAGCAGCTTGTACTCGGAGCAGTACTTC
TRBV18,TRBJ2-1,TRBD2,15,.,CASSPSPTSGRSQFF,TGTGCCAGCTCACCTTCCCCGACTAGCGGGAGATCCCAGTTCTTC
TRBV5-1,TRBJ2-7,.,17,.,CASSLAADRDLTYEQYF,TGCGCCAGCAGCTTGGCAGCGGACAGAGACCTAACCTACGAGCAGTACTTC
TRBV7-2,TRBJ2-7,.,13,.,CASKYYSTYEQYF,TGTGCCAGCAAGTACTATTCGACCTACGAGCAGTACTTC
TRBV3-1/TRBV3-2,TRBJ1-6,.,16,.,CASSQAGTGYNSPLYF,TGTGCCAGCAGCCAAGCCGGAACAGGTTATAATTCACCCCTCTACTTT
TRBV6-2/TRBV6-3,TRBJ2-5,TRBD2,19,.,CASSYTTSGGLAGLKTQYF,TGTGCCAGCAGTTACACGACGTCAGGGGGACTAGCGGGATTAAAGACCCAGTACTTC
TRBV6-6,TRBJ2-2,.,14,.,CASSYSRGTGELFF,TGTGCCAGCAGTTACTCGAGGGGGACCGGGGAGCTGTTTTTT
TRBV6-5,TRBJ1-5,.,14,.,CASSYSGARQPQHF,TGTGCCAGCAGTTACTCAGGGGCAAGGCAGCCCCAGCATTTT
TRBV19,TRBJ1-5,.,19,.,CASRPPGSSRMAAYQPQHF,TGTGCCAGTAGACCACCGGGATCGAGTCGTATGGCTGCCTATCAGCCCCAGCATTTT